This T cell receptor (beta chain) derives from a study of T-cell reconstitution after alpha-beta-depleted transplantation in children. Preparation of the TCRbeta library used unique molecular identifiers. TCRdb independently ran MiXCR on the PCR reads; one entry per CDR3 protein. The sample shows over 400,000 distinct CDR3 sequences, around 13% of them seen only once. The germline CDR1 and CDR2 sequences are MNHEY and SVGAGI. V was clipped by 2 bases and J by 1 base, with 12 bases between them. The CDR3 is 16 residues long. This chain joins TRBV6-5 and TRBJ2-1, with D uncertain. Source: PBMCs from the stem cell graft donor, taken from the stem cell graft. The sequence was obtained from a human donor who donated a stem cell graft to a child with combined immunodeficiency. The CDR3 region has the DNA TGTGCCAGCAGTTACGGTGCGAGCGTTTCCTACAATGAGCAGTTCTTC. This translates into CASSYGASVSYNEQFF.